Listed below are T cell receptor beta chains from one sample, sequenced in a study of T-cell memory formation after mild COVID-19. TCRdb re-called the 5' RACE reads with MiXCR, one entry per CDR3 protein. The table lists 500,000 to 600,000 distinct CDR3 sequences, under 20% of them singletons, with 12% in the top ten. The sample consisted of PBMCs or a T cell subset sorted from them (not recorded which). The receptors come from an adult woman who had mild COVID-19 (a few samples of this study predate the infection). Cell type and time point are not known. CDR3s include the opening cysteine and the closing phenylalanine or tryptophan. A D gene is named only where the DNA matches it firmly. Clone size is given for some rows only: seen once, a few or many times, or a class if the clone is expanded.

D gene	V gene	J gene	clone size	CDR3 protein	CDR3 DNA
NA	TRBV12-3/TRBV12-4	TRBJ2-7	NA	CASSSPGRGYEQYF	TGTGCCAGCAGTTCGCCGGGACGGGGATACGAGCAGTACTTC
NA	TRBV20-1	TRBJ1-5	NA	CSAMYGPGNQPQHF	TGCAGTGCTATGTATGGACCGGGAAATCAGCCCCAGCATTTT
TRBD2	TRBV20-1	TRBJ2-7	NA	CSAHPSGGASYEQYF	TGCAGTGCTCACCCTAGCGGGGGGGCCAGTTACGAGCAGTACTTC
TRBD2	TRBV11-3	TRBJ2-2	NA	CASSTGPSGSNTGELFF	TGTGCCAGCAGCACAGGTCCTAGCGGGAGTAACACCGGGGAGCTGTTTTTT
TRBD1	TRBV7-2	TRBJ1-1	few	CASSLWTGVSTEAFF	TGTGCCAGCAGCTTATGGACAGGGGTCTCGACTGAAGCTTTCTTT
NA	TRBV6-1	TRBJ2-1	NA	CASSGVPNEQFF	TGTGCCAGCAGTGGCGTTCCCAATGAGCAGTTCTTC
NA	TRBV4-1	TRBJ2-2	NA	CASSQGWGRELFF	TGCGCCAGCAGCCAGGGATGGGGAAGGGAGCTGTTTTTT
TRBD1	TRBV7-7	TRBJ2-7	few	CASSHGTGDYEQYF	TGTGCTAGCAGCCACGGGACAGGGGACTACGAGCAGTACTTC
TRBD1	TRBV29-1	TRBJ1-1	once	CSAGQGSGTEAFF	TGCAGCGCTGGACAGGGGAGCGGCACTGAAGCTTTCTTT
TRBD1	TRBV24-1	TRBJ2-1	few	CATSDTDRGYNEQFF	TGTGCCACCAGTGATACGGACAGGGGGTACAATGAGCAGTTCTTC
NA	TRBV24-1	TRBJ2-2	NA	CATSDLRTDRGTGELFF	TGTGCCACCAGTGATTTAAGAACAGACAGAGGTACCGGGGAGCTGTTTTTT
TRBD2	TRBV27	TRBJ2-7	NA	CASSLSTSGSHEQYF	TGTGCCAGCAGTTTATCGACTAGCGGGAGCCACGAGCAGTACTTC
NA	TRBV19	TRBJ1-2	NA	CASSIDSGTSYGYTF	TGTGCCAGTAGTATAGATTCTGGGACTTCGTATGGCTACACCTTC
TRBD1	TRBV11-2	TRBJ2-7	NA	CASSLGLDRDYEQYF	TGTGCCAGCAGCTTAGGTTTAGACAGGGACTACGAGCAGTACTTC
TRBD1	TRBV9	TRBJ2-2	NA	CASSGPGQGPTGELFF	TGTGCCAGCAGCGGACCCGGACAGGGGCCCACCGGGGAGCTGTTTTTT
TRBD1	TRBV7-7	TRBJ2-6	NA	CASSPILGGTGRSGAKVLTF	TGTGCTAGCAGCCCCATATTGGGAGGGACAGGGAGGTCTGGGGCCAAAGTCCTGACTTTC
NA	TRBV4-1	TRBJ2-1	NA	CASSQFEMQLVHEQFF	TGCGCCAGCAGCCAATTCGAAATGCAACTTGTACATGAGCAGTTCTTC
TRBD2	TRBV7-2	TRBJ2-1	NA	CASSKVGLASYNEQFF	TGTGCCAGCAGTAAAGTAGGACTAGCCTCCTACAATGAGCAGTTCTTC
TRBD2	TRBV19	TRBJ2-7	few	CASSLGTSRDAYEQYF	TGTGCCAGTAGTTTGGGGACTAGCCGAGACGCCTACGAGCAGTACTTC
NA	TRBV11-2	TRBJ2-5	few	CASSPLSQTQYF	TGTGCCAGCAGCCCTCTTAGCCAGACCCAGTACTTC
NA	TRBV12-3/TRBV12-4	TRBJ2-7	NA	CASSGDRSRGEQYF	TGTGCCAGCAGTGGCGACAGGTCCCGGGGCGAGCAGTACTTC
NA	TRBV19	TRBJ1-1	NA	CASSIVGTLNTEAFF	TGTGCCAGTAGTATAGTCGGGACACTCAACACTGAAGCTTTCTTT
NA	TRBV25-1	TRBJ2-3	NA	CASSEVEAETTDTQYF	TGTGCCAGCAGTGAAGTGGAAGCGGAAACCACAGATACGCAGTATTTT
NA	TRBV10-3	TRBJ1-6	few	CAISEGRRNSPLHF	TGTGCCATCAGCGAGGGCAGAAGGAATTCACCCCTCCACTTT
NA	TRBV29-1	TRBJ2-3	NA	CSVSRADTQYF	TGCAGCGTTTCCAGGGCAGATACGCAGTATTTT
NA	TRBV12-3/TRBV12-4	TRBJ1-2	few	CASSLALGGFGSSGTGRVGYTF	TGTGCCAGCAGTTTAGCGCTGGGAGGGTTTGGGTCTAGTGGGACGGGTAGAGTTGGCTACACCTTC
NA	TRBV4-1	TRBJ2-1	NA	CASSQAGISEQFF	TGCGCCAGCAGCCAGGCAGGGATAAGTGAGCAGTTCTTC
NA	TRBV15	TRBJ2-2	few	CATGEGQSTGELFF	TGTGCCACCGGAGAGGGACAAAGCACCGGGGAGCTGTTTTTT
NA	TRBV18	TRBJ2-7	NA	CASSPIGQTYEQYF	TGTGCCAGCTCACCTATTGGACAGACCTACGAGCAGTACTTC
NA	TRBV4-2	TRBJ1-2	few	CASSQDLLQGLGYTF	TGTGCCAGCAGCCAAGATTTATTACAGGGCTTAGGCTACACCTTC
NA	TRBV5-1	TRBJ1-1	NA	CASSSGYMSNTEAFF	TGCGCCAGCAGCTCCGGCTACATGTCGAACACTGAAGCTTTCTTT
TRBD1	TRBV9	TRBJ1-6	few	CASSVDGQGSSPLHF	TGTGCCAGCAGCGTAGATGGACAGGGGAGTTCACCCCTCCACTTT
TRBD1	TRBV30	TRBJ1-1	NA	CAWSVLRQGAWVTEAFF	TGTGCCTGGAGTGTTCTAAGACAGGGAGCATGGGTGACTGAAGCTTTCTTT
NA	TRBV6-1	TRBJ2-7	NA	CASTGSLEQYF	TGTGCCAGCACTGGTTCTCTCGAGCAGTACTTC
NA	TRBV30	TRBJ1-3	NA	CAWSVDSSGNTIYF	TGTGCCTGGAGTGTGGATTCCTCTGGAAACACCATATATTTT
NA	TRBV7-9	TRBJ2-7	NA	CASSLMVRGGDEQYF	TGTGCCAGCAGCTTAATGGTCAGGGGCGGGGACGAGCAGTACTTC